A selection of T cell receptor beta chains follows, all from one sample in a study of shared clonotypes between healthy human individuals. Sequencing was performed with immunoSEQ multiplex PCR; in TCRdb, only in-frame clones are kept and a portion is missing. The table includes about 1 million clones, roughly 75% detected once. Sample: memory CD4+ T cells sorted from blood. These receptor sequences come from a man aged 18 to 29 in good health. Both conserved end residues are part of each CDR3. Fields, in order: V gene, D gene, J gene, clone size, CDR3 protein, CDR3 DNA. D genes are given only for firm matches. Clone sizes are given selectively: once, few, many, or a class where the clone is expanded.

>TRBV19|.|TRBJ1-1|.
CASTPGLNTEAFF
TGTGCCAGTACGCCGGGGTTGAACACTGAAGCTTTCTTT
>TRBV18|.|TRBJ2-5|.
CASSPPRGFQETQYF
TGTGCCAGCTCACCACCAAGGGGGTTCCAAGAGACCCAGTACTTC
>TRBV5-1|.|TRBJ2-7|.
CASSLGGWDLGVREQYF
TGCGCCAGCAGCCTGGGCGGGTGGGATCTCGGGGTTCGCGAGCAGTACTTC
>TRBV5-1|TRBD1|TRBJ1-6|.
CASSSRDRENSPLHF
TGCGCCAGCAGCTCAAGGGACAGGGAGAATTCACCCCTCCACTTT
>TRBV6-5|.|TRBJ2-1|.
CASSWGQELIF
TGTGCCAGCAGTTGGGGACAAGAGCTGATCTTC
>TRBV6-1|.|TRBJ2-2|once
CASSVSQGTRELFF
TGTGCCAGCAGTGTGTCACAGGGCACAAGGGAGCTGTTTTTT
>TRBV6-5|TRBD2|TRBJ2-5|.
CASSYSGGGQYF
TGTGCCAGCAGTTACTCCGGGGGGGGCCAGTACTTC
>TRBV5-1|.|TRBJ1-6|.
CASSQGLGNENSPLHF
TGCGCCAGCAGCCAAGGTTTAGGGAACGAGAATTCACCCCTCCACTTT
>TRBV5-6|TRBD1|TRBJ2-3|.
CASIGQGESLDTQYF
TGTGCCAGCATTGGACAGGGGGAAAGTTTGGATACGCAGTATTTT
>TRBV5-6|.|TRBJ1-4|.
CASSPDAGRGMAKLFF
TGTGCCAGCAGCCCCGACGCGGGACGAGGAATGGCAAAACTGTTTTTT
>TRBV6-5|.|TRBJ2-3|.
CASSPSAAPDTQYF
TGTGCCAGCAGTCCCTCCGCCGCCCCAGATACGCAGTATTTT
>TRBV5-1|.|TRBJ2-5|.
CASSLDGGEQTQYF
TGCGCCAGCAGCTTGGACGGGGGTGAGCAGACCCAGTACTTC
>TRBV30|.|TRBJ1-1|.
CAWNENTEAFF
TGTGCCTGGAACGAGAACACTGAAGCTTTCTTT
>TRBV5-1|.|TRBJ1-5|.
CASRSGNGQPQHF
TGCGCCAGCAGGTCCGGGAACGGTCAGCCCCAGCATTTT
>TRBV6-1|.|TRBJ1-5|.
CASRDSLYQPQHF
TGTGCCAGCAGGGACAGCCTCTATCAGCCCCAGCATTTT
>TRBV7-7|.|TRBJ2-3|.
CASSLAGGTTDTQYF
TGTGCTAGCAGCTTGGCTGGGGGGACTACAGATACGCAGTATTTT
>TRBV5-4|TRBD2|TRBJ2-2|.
CASSLPGTSGPTGELFF
TGTGCCAGCAGCTTACCCGGGACTAGCGGACCGACCGGGGAGCTGTTTTTT
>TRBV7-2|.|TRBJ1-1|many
CASSRGMNTEAFF
TGTGCCAGCAGCCGAGGTATGAACACTGAAGCTTTCTTT
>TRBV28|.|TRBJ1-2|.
CASSSSSGARGYTF
TGTGCCAGCAGTTCCTCCTCGGGGGCGCGAGGCTACACCTTC
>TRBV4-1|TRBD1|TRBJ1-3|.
CASSQETGQGVTTSGNTIYF
TGCGCCAGCAGCCAAGAGACGGGACAGGGGGTTACCACCTCTGGAAACACCATATATTTT
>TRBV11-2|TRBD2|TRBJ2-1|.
CASSLSSGRYNEQFF
TGTGCCAGCAGCTTATCTAGCGGGAGGTACAATGAGCAGTTCTTC
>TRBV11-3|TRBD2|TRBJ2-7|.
CASSSGEGYEQYF
TGTGCCAGCAGCTCCGGGGAGGGCTACGAGCAGTACTTC
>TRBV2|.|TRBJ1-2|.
CASSEGTAYGYTF
TGTGCCAGCAGTGAAGGGACAGCGTATGGCTACACCTTC
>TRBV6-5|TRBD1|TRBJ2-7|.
CASSYSTGGGEQYF
TGTGCCAGCAGTTACTCGACAGGGGGTGGCGAGCAGTACTTC
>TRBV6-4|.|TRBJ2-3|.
CASSDSRHPTDTQYF
TGTGCCAGCAGTGACTCGAGGCATCCCACAGATACGCAGTATTTT
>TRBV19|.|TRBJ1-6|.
CASMRGNNSPLHF
TGTGCCAGTATGCGGGGGAATAATTCACCCCTCCACTTT
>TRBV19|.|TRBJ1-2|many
CASSIDAYRLDGYTF
TGTGCCAGTAGTATAGACGCCTACAGACTAGATGGCTACACCTTC
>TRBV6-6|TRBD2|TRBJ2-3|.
CASTAGFTDTQYF
TGTGCCAGCACAGCGGGGTTCACAGATACGCAGTATTTT